A single TCR beta chain is shown here with its context. What it recognizes is unknown. The TCR library protocol was used to attach unique molecular identifiers. These identifiers were attached to individual cDNA molecules. Via MiXCR, TCRdb re-called the 5' RACE reads, giving one row per CDR3 protein. Among about 58,000 distinct CDR3 sequences listed, over 10% were seen once. Per the germline V gene, CDR1 is SGHTA and CDR2 is FQGNSA. V gave up 5 bases and J gave up 5 bases; unmatched junction bases: 4. The CDR3 has 15 amino acids. This sample was taken from a study of early T cells in non-severe SARS-CoV-2 infection. Study background: Sequenced material consisted of bulk RNA (from unsorted whole blood), and chains were unpaired. Findings and caveats of the study: Matching results from VDJdb favored anti-spike CD8 responses, leaving private and CD4 specificities undetected.

Sequencing input: whole blood. The genes are TRBV7-2 and TRBJ2-1, with 12 bases matching TRBD2. The clonotype originates from an adult who was a healthcare worker with PCR-confirmed SARS-CoV-2 infection or an uninfected control (not recorded which). Here the CDR3 reads CASSGTSGFHNEQFF. The CDR3, as DNA: TGTGCCAGCAGCGGGACTAGCGGGTTTCACAATGAGCAGTTCTTC.